This T cell receptor beta chain is drawn from a study of blood T cells in healthy people across ages. Study-wide context: Template switching picked up about one barcoded beta molecule for each two T cells.

The second PCR ran roughly 6 to 11 cycles with a sample-barcoded 5' primer and J-beta primers. The template-switch adaptor, which had 12 random nucleotides, put a tag on each cDNA molecule. TCRdb itself ran the 5' RACE reads through MiXCR, one entry per CDR3 protein. The repertoire holds 500,000 to 600,000 distinct CDR3 sequences, with 25% to 30% as singletons. The sequenced sample was blood. The receptor was isolated from a woman in her 70s in good health.

Written as DNA, the CDR3 is TGCGCCAGCAGCGCTGGGGGGACCCAGTACTTC. This encodes CASSAGGTQYF. This rearrangement joins TRBV5-1 to TRBJ2-5; D may match TRBD1 or TRBD2 (5 bases each). The CDR3 extends over 11 amino acids. V was trimmed by 4 bases and J by 7 bases, leaving 8 bases between them. Per the germline V gene, CDR1 is SGHRS and CDR2 is YFSETQ.